The 18 T cell receptor beta chains reported below all come from one sample, sequenced in a study of cytomegalovirus exposure and HLA in healthy donors. With 60 Vbeta and 13 Jbeta primers, the PCR was carried out. Data came from immunoSEQ multiplex PCR; TCRdb stores just in-frame clones and leaves some out. The sample contains 70,000 to 80,000 clones, 78% of which appear only once. Sequences were obtained from PBMCs. The receptor set was obtained from a middle-aged woman in good health and CMV-seropositive.

This chain links TRBV4-2 with TRBJ1-2; D is perhaps TRBD1 (5 bases). The V gene's germline CDR1 is LGHNA and CDR2 YNFKEQ. V lost 3 bases to trimming and J lost 0 bases, with 20 bases between them. This CDR3 spans 18 amino acids. CDR3 residues: CASSQGGTFWGANYGYTF. CDR3 coding DNA: TGTGCCAGCAGCCAGGGGGGGACCTTTTGGGGAGCTAACTATGGCTACACCTTC.

This clone is labeled medium-sized. The J gene is TRBJ2-2, the V gene TRBV6-1; the match to TRBD1 covers 8 bases. The V gene's germline CDR1 is MNHNS and CDR2 SASEGT. J was trimmed by 6 bases and V by 8 bases; bases with no gene match: 5. There are 13 residues in the CDR3. DNA of the CDR3: TGTGCCAGCGCAACCAGGGGGCCCGGGGAGCTGTTTTTT. Protein sequence: CASATRGPGELFF.

Details on this clone: Other DNA sequences within the sample encode an identical CDR3. V is TRBV13 and J is TRBJ2-1; no definite D call. In germline, CDR1 is PRHDT, CDR2 FYEKMQ (reference sequence). Trimming took off 3 bases at V and 7 bases at J, with 13 bases between the two ends. This CDR3 has 14 residues. CDR3 protein: CASSLLREVNEQFF. DNA for the CDR3: TGTGCCAGCAGCTTGTTAAGAGAAGTGAATGAGCAGTTCTTC.

DNA of the CDR3: TGCAGCGTTGAAAACGGGGCTAGCGGGGGGCGCTCCTACAATGAGCAGTTCTTC. Its translation: CSVENGASGGRSYNEQFF. The V call is TRBV29-1, the J call TRBJ2-1, with TRBD2 matching 11 bases. J gave up 0 bases and V 2 bases, and 9 bases lay outside the gene matches. The CDR3 contains 18 residues. Germline V CDR1 and CDR2: SQVTM, ANQGSEA.

The rearrangement uses TRBV9 and TRBJ2-2, with TRBD2 matching over 9 bases. The CDR3 has 14 residues. V trimming: 5 bases; J trimming: 5 bases; junction bases outside the gene matches: 4. Looked up from germline, CDR1 is SGDLS and CDR2 is YYNGEE. As DNA, the CDR3 is TGTGCCAGCAGACTCAGCGGGGGGACCGGGGAGCTGTTTTTT. Its translation: CASRLSGGTGELFF.

CDR3 DNA sequence: TGCGCCAGCAGCCAAAAGCCCGAGACTAGTAGCGGGGAGCTGTTTTTT. This sequence encodes CASSQKPETSSGELFF. The chain couples TRBV4-1 to TRBJ2-2; tentatively, D is TRBD2 (6 bases). Germline V gene lookup returns CDR1 MGHRA and CDR2 YSYEKL. The V end lost 2 bases, the J end lost 7 bases, and 17 bases lay between the germline ends. CDR3 length: 16 residues.

The V call is TRBV18, the J call TRBJ1-1; no clear D gene. CDR3 length equals 16 residues. Trimming removed 0 bases from V and 1 base from J, with 12 bases in between. Germline lookup yields CDR1 KGHSH and CDR2 LQKENI. CDR3 DNA sequence: TGTGCCAGCTCACCACCAGGCCTGACTGGGAACACTGAAGCTTTCTTT. It yields the protein CASSPPGLTGNTEAFF.

The CDR3 region is CAIVGMWGYTF. The DNA of the CDR3 is TGTGCCATCGTCGGGATGTGGGGCTACACCTTC. The J gene is TRBJ1-2, the V gene TRBV19; D call uncertain. The CDR3 runs to 11 residues. Germline V gene lookup returns CDR1 LNHDA and CDR2 SQIVND (reference sequence). V was shortened by 10 bases and J by 8 bases, with 14 bases between the two germline ends. Looking up the rest from reference TRBV19 and TRBJ1-2 gives the full variable domain: DGGITQSPKYLFRKEGQNVTLSCEQNLNHDAMYWYRQDPGQGLRLIYYSQIVNDFQKGDIAEGYSVSREKKESFPLTVTSAQKNPTAFYLCAIVGMWGYTFGSGTRLTVV.

The CDR3 spells CASSLSRAETQYF. CDR3 in DNA: TGTGCCAGCAGTTTGAGCAGGGCCGAGACCCAGTACTTC. The chain links TRBV28 to TRBJ2-5; D possibly corresponds to TRBD1 (5 bases). The V end lost 3 bases, the J end lost 5 bases, and 10 bases lay between the germline ends. Germline CDR1 is MDHEN and CDR2 is SYDVKM. CDR3 length equals 13 residues.

The chain has TRBV6-5 and TRBJ1-5, with D maybe TRBD1 (5 bases). CDR1 is MNHEY and CDR2 is SVGAGI in the germline V gene. Trimming pared 8 bases from V and 3 bases from J, leaving 14 bases between. This CDR3 spans 14 amino acids. CDR3 sequence reads: CASSEGRNNQPQHF. The CDR3 region has the DNA TGTGCCAGCTCAGAGGGGAGGAACAATCAGCCCCAGCATTTT.

V gene TRBV6-6 combines with J gene TRBJ1-5, with 10 nucleotides matching TRBD1. V was clipped by 2 bases and J by 16 bases; unmatched bases: 8. The CDR3 contains 13 residues. The V gene's germline CDR1 is MNHNY and CDR2 SVGAGI (reference sequence). The CDR3 DNA is TGTGCCAGCAGTTACGGTGACAGGGGGCGCTTTCATTTT. Encoded protein: CASSYGDRGRFHF.

This clone was counted a single time. The chain carries TRBV15 and TRBJ1-6, with D hard to call. Germline V lookup: CDR1 LNHNV, CDR2 YYDKDF (reference sequence). The CDR3 is 13 amino acids. Trimming stripped 1 base from V and 7 bases from J, with 5 bases between. The CDR3, as DNA: TGTGCCACCAGCAGAGTCGGGAATTCACCCCTCCACTTT. It is translated as CATSRVGNSPLHF.

This rearrangement joins TRBV5-1 to TRBJ1-2, with TRBD1 matching 10 bases. Per germline, CDR1 SGHRS and CDR2 YFSETQ. CDR3 length: 15 amino acids. V dropped 4 bases and J dropped 5; count of bases not matched to a gene: 8. CDR3 sequence: CASSGDRGPRYGYTF. The CDR3 DNA follows: TGCGCCAGCAGCGGGGACAGGGGCCCGAGATATGGCTACACCTTC.

This clone was counted once. The chain combines TRBV27 with TRBJ1-2, with D tentatively TRBD1 (6 bases). The CDR3 is 18 residues long. The germline CDR1 and CDR2 sequences are MNHEY and SMNVEV (reference sequence). Trimming left V 3 bases short and J 4 bases short, with 24 bases between. The CDR3 sequence: CASSFDRPYEGRVYGYTF. The CDR3 DNA reads TGTGCCAGCAGTTTTGACAGGCCATATGAGGGAAGGGTCTATGGCTACACCTTC.

The rearrangement links TRBV27 to TRBJ1-3, with 7 bases aligning to TRBD1. The CDR3 length is 15 residues. The J segment lost 2 bases and the V segment lost 6 bases, leaving 7 bases of the junction unmatched. Germline V gives CDR1 MNHEY, CDR2 SMNVEV (reference sequence). The CDR3 here is CASRPITGAGNTIYF. CDR3 nucleotides: TGTGCCAGCAGGCCAATCACAGGGGCTGGAAACACCATATATTTT.

The sample holds one count of this clone. This sequence joins TRBV27 and TRBJ1-1; 10 bases are a match to TRBD1. Germline V gene data show CDR1 as MNHEY and CDR2 as SMNVEV (reference sequence). There are 15 residues in the CDR3. The V and J ends lost 0 bases and 6 bases, in that order; junction bases with no gene match: 4. The CDR3 DNA follows: TGTGCCAGCAGTTTATCGGGACAGGGGAGGGCTGAAGCTTTCTTT. Translated, it gives CASSLSGQGRAEAFF.

The chain employs TRBV5-4 and TRBJ1-2; TRBD1 aligns across 8 bases. This CDR3 is built from 16 residues. Trimming cost V 4 bases and J 4 bases; bases outside gene matches: 12. The germline CDR1 and CDR2 sequences are SGHNT and YYREEE (reference sequence). CDR3 coding DNA: TGTGCCAGCAGCCCAGACAGGGGAATCAGGGCCTATGGCTACACCTTC. Translating gives CASSPDRGIRAYGYTF.

V gene TRBV2 combines with J gene TRBJ1-6; 7 bases match TRBD1. CDR3 length: 16 residues. V shed 5 bases and J 5 bases; nucleotides not matched to a gene: 9. Per germline, CDR1 SNHLY and CDR2 FYNNEI. CDR3 nucleotide sequence: TGTGCCAGCAGTCAAAGGGAGACAGGGAATAATTCACCCCTCCACTTT. Translation gives CASSQRETGNNSPLHF.